The 29 T cell receptor beta chains below all came from one sample that was sequenced in a study of vaccination and CD4 T cells after COVID-19. The Oncomine TCR Beta short-read assay sequenced DNA from cultured CD4+ T cells. TCRdb re-called the PCR reads through MiXCR, storing one row per CDR3 protein. The repertoire holds about 7,000 distinct CDR3 sequences, with about 70% as singletons. Treatment in this sample: roughly 11-day PBMC culture with coronavirus spike peptide pools or control peptides (ViraFEST assay). These receptors' antigens are unknown. What was sequenced was CD4+ T cells from blood, cultured in vitro. These receptors came from a human donor who had recovered from COVID-19.

This chain uses TRBV10-3 with TRBJ2-4; TRBD1 might be the D (6 bases). Germline CDR1 is ENHRY and CDR2 is SYGVKD. The CDR3 extends over 14 amino acids. V dropped 0 bases and J dropped 8 bases, with 11 bases sitting between them. The CDR3 DNA sequence: TGTGCCATCAGTGAGTCACAGGGCCGAGACATTCAGTACTTC. Translating gives CAISESQGRDIQYF.

The chain carries TRBV20-1 and TRBJ1-6, with D possibly being TRBD1 (5 bases). Germline CDR1 reads DFQATT; CDR2 reads SNEGSKA (reference sequence). Deletions cut 6 bases from V and 5 bases from J, with 14 bases between. The CDR3 runs to 14 residues. The CDR3 DNA sequence: TGCAGTGCCAGGAGCGGGACGGATAATTCACCCCTCCACTTT. It translates to CSARSGTDNSPLHF.

The chain links TRBV6-1 to TRBJ1-2, with 8 bases aligning to TRBD1. The CDR3 runs to 16 residues. V was clipped by 4 bases and J by 0 bases; unmatched bases: 7. Germline assignment: CDR1 MNHNS and CDR2 SASEGT. The CDR3 DNA is TGTGCCAGCAGTGGTAAACAGGGGGTAGCTAACTATGGCTACACCTTC. Residues: CASSGKQGVANYGYTF.

This chain links TRBV7-2 with TRBJ2-3; tentatively, D is TRBD2 (5 bases). V shed 5 bases and J shed 5 bases, with 17 bases lying between them. The CDR3 extends over 15 amino acids. Germline CDR1 is SGHTA and CDR2 is FQGNSA. In nucleotides, the CDR3 is TGTGCCAGCAGCCCCCTCGGGCGAGGGAGAGATACGCAGTATTTT. Amino acid sequence: CASSPLGRGRDTQYF.

V is TRBV24-1 and J is TRBJ2-3; a weak D match, TRBD2 (6 bases). Germline-derived CDR1 and CDR2 are KGHDR and SFDVKD. The ends were cut back, 9 bases at V and 4 bases at J, with 19 bases in the middle. This CDR3 comprises 15 residues. In DNA, the CDR3 is TGTGCCACCTCAAGAAGCGGGTCCTTTCCAGATACGCAGTATTTT. Its protein is CATSRSGSFPDTQYF.

With regard to this clonotype: The DNA is left out, because the CDR3 cannot be placed on it with certainty; the CDR3 is given as TCRdb lists it. The chain links TRBV3-1 to TRBJ1-1; no check of the table's D call, TRBD1, against the DNA was made. Looked up from germline, CDR1 is LGHDT and CDR2 is YNNKEL (reference sequence). The CDR3 spans 24 residues, counting both ends. The CDR3: CASTNQTSMYLCASTHREYTEAFF.

The rearrangement links TRBV20-1 to TRBJ2-7; D not certain. CDR1 and CDR2 (germline): DFQATT, SNEGSKA (reference sequence). This CDR3 contains 13 residues. Trimming removed 3 bases at V and 4 bases at J, with 13 bases between. The CDR3 sequence: CSASSGPLYEQYF. Here the CDR3 DNA reads TGCAGTGCTAGTTCTGGCCCCCTGTACGAGCAGTACTTC.

The chain uses TRBV27 and TRBJ2-7, with D possibly being TRBD1 (5 bases). This CDR3 region has 13 residues. V was trimmed by 11 bases and J by 6 bases, leaving 20 bases between them. Per germline, CDR1 MNHEY and CDR2 SMNVEV (reference sequence). As DNA, the CDR3 is TGTGCCCCCCTTCCCCAATACAGGAGCGAGCAGTACTTC. Encoded protein: CAPLPQYRSEQYF.

The chain couples TRBV15 to TRBJ2-7; perhaps TRBD1 as D (5 bases). The CDR3 has 17 residues. Germline V gene data show CDR1 as LNHNV and CDR2 as YYDKDF (reference sequence). Trimming shortened V by 0 bases and J by 2 bases, and 17 bases separated the two germline ends. The CDR3 DNA reads TGTGCCACCAGCAGAGATCTACAGGTTTCATATCCCTACGAGCAGTACTTC. Translated, it gives CATSRDLQVSYPYEQYF.

The chain couples TRBV20-1 to TRBJ2-5, with 10 bases that match TRBD1. This CDR3 is built from 17 residues. CDR1 is DFQATT, CDR2 SNEGSKA, per germline (reference sequence). J lost 1 base, V lost 7 bases, and 15 bases had no gene match. The CDR3 bases are TGCAGTGTTGAAAGGACAGGGGGTTACCGGACCCAAGAGACCCAGTACTTC. This codes for CSVERTGGYRTQETQYF.

The chain combines TRBV15 with TRBJ1-2; TRBD1 is a possible D gene (6 bases). Trimming shortened V by 2 bases and J by 6 bases, and 10 bases separated the two germline ends. Germline V lookup: CDR1 LNHNV, CDR2 YYDKDF (reference sequence). There are 13 residues in the CDR3. Here the CDR3 DNA reads TGTGCCACCAGCAGAACACAGGGAGATGGCTACACCTTC. Residues: CATSRTQGDGYTF.

The V gene is TRBV6-1, the J gene TRBJ1-3; a possible D gene is TRBD1 (6 bases). Germline V lookup: CDR1 MNHNS, CDR2 SASEGT. V lost 6 bases and J 4 bases, leaving 10 bases between the germline ends. The CDR3 is 13 amino acids. The CDR3 region has the DNA TGTGCCAGCAGGACAGGTGGCGGAAACACCATATATTTT. Amino acid sequence: CASRTGGGNTIYF.

The CDR3 DNA sequence: TGTGCCAGCAGCTTAGTTCGTTTAGCGGGAGGGCCGAGTGAGCAGTTCTTC. It translates to CASSLVRLAGGPSEQFF. The chain couples TRBV11-2 to TRBJ2-1; 11 positions match TRBD2. The CDR3 spans 17 residues. Germline V CDR1 and CDR2: SGHAT, FQNNGV. Germline trimming cut 1 base from V and 9 bases from J; bases unmatched to any gene: 11.

This clonotype was counted a few times. This chain uses TRBV19 with TRBJ2-7; D call uncertain. V was trimmed by 4 bases and J by 2 bases, leaving 15 bases between them. Per germline, CDR1 LNHDA and CDR2 SQIVND (reference sequence). The CDR3 runs 15 residues. DNA for the CDR3: TGTGCCAGTAGTAGGTCATGGACCGAAACCTACGAGCAGTACTTC. Residues: CASSRSWTETYEQYF.

This chain uses TRBV20-1 with TRBJ2-7; D unresolved. The ends were cut back, 3 bases at V and 4 bases at J, with 10 bases in the middle. Germline CDR1 and CDR2: DFQATT and SNEGSKA (reference sequence). The length of the CDR3 is 12 residues. The CDR3, as DNA: TGCAGTGCTAGTAATCAACTTTACGAGCAGTACTTC. It codes for CSASNQLYEQYF.

The V call is TRBV20-1, the J call TRBJ2-7; TRBD1 is a possible D gene (6 bases). V was cut by 5 bases and J by 1 base, with 6 bases left in between. Germline V CDR1 and CDR2: DFQATT, SNEGSKA (reference sequence). The CDR3 is 11 amino acids. The CDR3 loop is CSAGQSYEQYF. The CDR3 DNA follows: TGCAGTGCTGGACAGTCCTACGAGCAGTACTTC.

This chain connects TRBV6-2 or TRBV6-3 to TRBJ2-5; D might be TRBD1 (6 bases). Germline loops: CDR1 MNHEY, CDR2 SVGEGT. The CDR3 is 15 residues long. With 7 bases removed from V and 4 bases from J, the gap between germline ends came to 19 bases. As DNA, the CDR3 is TGTGCCAGCACCTCCCTCCTGACAGGTTCAGAGACCCAGTACTTC. Encoded protein: CASTSLLTGSETQYF.

The chain has TRBV20-1 and TRBJ2-5; the match to TRBD1 covers 7 bases. The length of the CDR3 is 16 residues. V shed 6 bases and J 2 bases; nucleotides not matched to a gene: 15. The germline V gene has CDR1 DFQATT and CDR2 SNEGSKA (reference sequence). CDR3 region: CSAFRTGRLGQETQYF. DNA for the CDR3: TGCAGTGCATTTCGGACAGGTCGGCTGGGGCAAGAGACCCAGTACTTC.

V and J are TRBV27 and TRBJ2-1, with 12 bases aligning to TRBD2. CDR3 size: 16 residues. J gave up 6 bases and V 5 bases, and 8 bases lay outside the gene matches. Germline values: CDR1 MNHEY, CDR2 SMNVEV (reference sequence). Written as DNA, the CDR3 is TGTGCCAGCAGTCTCCCGCTAGCGGGAGGGGGCAATGAGCAGTTCTTC. This encodes CASSLPLAGGGNEQFF.

This chain uses TRBV6-5 with TRBJ1-6, with a possible D match to TRBD1 (5 bases). Germline lookup yields CDR1 MNHEY and CDR2 SVGAGI. V was pared by 2 bases and J by 7 bases, with 15 bases between. This CDR3 is built from 16 residues. This CDR3 is CASSYDSALGNSPLHF. Here the CDR3 DNA reads TGTGCCAGCAGTTACGACAGTGCGTTGGGAAATTCACCCCTCCACTTT.

The V and J genes are TRBV6-1 and TRBJ2-5; 8 bases agree with TRBD1. Germline V lookup: CDR1 MNHNS, CDR2 SASEGT. V lost 3 bases and J lost 3; bases outside the gene matches: 3. This CDR3 region has 14 residues. The CDR3: CASSEWTGKETQYF. CDR3 DNA: TGTGCCAGCAGTGAGTGGACAGGGAAAGAGACCCAGTACTTC.

This chain joins TRBV19 and TRBJ2-5; 7 bases are shared with TRBD1. CDR1 is LNHDA, CDR2 SQIVND, per germline (reference sequence). J lost 1 base, V lost 7 bases, and 6 bases had no gene match. The CDR3 length is 14 residues. CDR3: CASNNDRAQETQYF. CDR3 bases: TGTGCCAGTAATAACGACAGGGCCCAAGAGACCCAGTACTTC.

This clonotype was detected once. The rearrangement uses TRBV11-2 and TRBJ1-6; D unresolved. The CDR3 spans 15 residues. The V gene lost 1 base and the J gene lost 7 bases, with 11 bases spanning the gap. Germline loops: CDR1 SGHAT, CDR2 FQNNGV. In nucleotides, the CDR3 is TGTGCCAGCAGCTTAGTCCCCCTTGCCAATTCACCCCTCCACTTT. It is translated as CASSLVPLANSPLHF.

The chain combines TRBV7-9 with TRBJ2-7; D remains ambiguous. The CDR3 runs to 14 residues. Trimming removed 8 bases from V and 2 bases from J, with 16 bases in between. CDR1 SEHNR and CDR2 FQNEAQ come from the germline V gene (reference sequence). The CDR3 sequence is CASLAGDGPYEQYF. CDR3 DNA: TGTGCCAGCCTGGCAGGAGACGGACCCTACGAGCAGTACTTC.

V usage is TRBV20-1 and J usage is TRBJ1-1; 9 bases align to TRBD1. The germline gives CDR1 DFQATT, CDR2 SNEGSKA (reference sequence). V shed 3 bases, J shed 4 bases, and the junction held 3 bases outside the gene matches. The CDR3 is made up of 13 amino acids. The CDR3 is CSASNRGPTEAFF. The CDR3 DNA reads as TGCAGTGCTAGCAACAGGGGGCCCACTGAAGCTTTCTTT.

This sequence joins TRBV24-1 and TRBJ2-7; tentative D call: TRBD1 (6 bases). V lost 4 bases and J 4 bases, leaving 13 bases between the germline ends. Germline V CDR1 and CDR2: KGHDR, SFDVKD. The CDR3 has 14 amino acids. As DNA, the CDR3 is TGTGCCACCAGTGACCCTGGGACATCTTACGAGCAGTACTTC. Encoded protein: CATSDPGTSYEQYF.

V is TRBV6-2 or TRBV6-3 and J is TRBJ1-6; D not certain. CDR3 length: 14 residues. Trimming cost V 6 bases and J 11 bases, with 17 bases left between them. CDR1 and CDR2 from the germline V gene are MNHEY and SVGEGT. The CDR3 DNA is TGTGCCAGCAGCCGGGCCCCCCATCGGACACCCCTCCACTTT. Its protein product is CASSRAPHRTPLHF.

This clonotype came up once. The CDR3 region is CASSLELAGSLGTQYF. CDR3 in DNA: TGTGCCAGCAGCTTAGAGCTAGCGGGGTCCCTCGGGACCCAGTACTTC. The chain combines TRBV11-2 with TRBJ2-5; 9 positions match TRBD2. V gave up 0 bases and J gave up 7 bases; unmatched junction bases: 9. Looked up from germline, CDR1 is SGHAT and CDR2 is FQNNGV. The CDR3 spans 16 residues.

Within the sample, this clonotype is medium-sized. V is TRBV6-1 and J is TRBJ1-5; 7 nucleotides line up with TRBD1. The germline CDR1 and CDR2 sequences are MNHNS and SASEGT. V trimming: 5 bases; J trimming: 0 bases; junction bases outside the gene matches: 13. The CDR3 contains 18 residues. CDR3 amino acids: CASSTDRLGTYSNQPQHF. The CDR3 coding sequence is TGTGCCAGCAGTACGGACAGGCTAGGGACTTATAGCAATCAGCCCCAGCATTTT.